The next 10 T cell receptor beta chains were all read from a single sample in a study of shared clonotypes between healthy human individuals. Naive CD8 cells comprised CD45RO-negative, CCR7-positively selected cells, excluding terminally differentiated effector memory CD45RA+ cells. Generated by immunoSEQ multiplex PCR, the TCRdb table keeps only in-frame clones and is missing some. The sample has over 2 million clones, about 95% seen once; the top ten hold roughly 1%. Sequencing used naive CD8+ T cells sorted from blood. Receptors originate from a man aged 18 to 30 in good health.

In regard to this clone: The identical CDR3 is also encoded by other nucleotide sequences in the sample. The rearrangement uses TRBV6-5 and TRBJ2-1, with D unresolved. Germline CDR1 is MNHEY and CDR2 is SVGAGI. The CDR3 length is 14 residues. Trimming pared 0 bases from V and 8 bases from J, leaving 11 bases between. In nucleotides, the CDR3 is TGTGCCAGCAGTTACTCGATAGGTGGCGATGAGCAGTTCTTC. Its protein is CASSYSIGGDEQFF.

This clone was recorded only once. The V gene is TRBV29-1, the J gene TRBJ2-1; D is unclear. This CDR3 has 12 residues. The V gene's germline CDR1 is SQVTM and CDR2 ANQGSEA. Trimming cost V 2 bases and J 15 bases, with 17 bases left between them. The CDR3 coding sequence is TGCAGCGTTGAATTTCCACTGGCCGTGGGGTTCTTC. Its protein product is CSVEFPLAVGFF.

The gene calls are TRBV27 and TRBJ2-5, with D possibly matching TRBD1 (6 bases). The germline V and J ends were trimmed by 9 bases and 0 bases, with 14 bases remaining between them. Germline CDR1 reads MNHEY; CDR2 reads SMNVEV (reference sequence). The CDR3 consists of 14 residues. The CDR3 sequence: CASSGQNYQETQYF. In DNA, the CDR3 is TGTGCCAGTTCCGGACAGAATTACCAAGAGACCCAGTACTTC.

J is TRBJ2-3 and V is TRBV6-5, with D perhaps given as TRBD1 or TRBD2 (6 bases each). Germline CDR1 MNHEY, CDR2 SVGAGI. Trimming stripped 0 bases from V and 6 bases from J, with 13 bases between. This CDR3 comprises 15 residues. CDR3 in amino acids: CASSYSGGMWDTQYF. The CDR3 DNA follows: TGTGCCAGCAGTTACTCAGGGGGGATGTGGGATACGCAGTATTTT.

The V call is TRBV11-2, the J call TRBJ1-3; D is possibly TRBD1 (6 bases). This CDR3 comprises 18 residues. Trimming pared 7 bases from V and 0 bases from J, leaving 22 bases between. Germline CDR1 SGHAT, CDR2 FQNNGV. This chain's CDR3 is CASTSGGNRADSGNTIYF. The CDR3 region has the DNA TGTGCCAGCACCTCTGGTGGGAACAGGGCGGACTCTGGAAACACCATATATTTT.

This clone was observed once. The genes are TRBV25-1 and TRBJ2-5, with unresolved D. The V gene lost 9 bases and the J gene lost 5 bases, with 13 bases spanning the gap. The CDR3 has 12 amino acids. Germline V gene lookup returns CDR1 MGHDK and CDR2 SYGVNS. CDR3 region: CASRLMRETQYF. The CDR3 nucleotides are TGTGCCAGTAGACTTATGCGGGAGACCCAGTACTTC.

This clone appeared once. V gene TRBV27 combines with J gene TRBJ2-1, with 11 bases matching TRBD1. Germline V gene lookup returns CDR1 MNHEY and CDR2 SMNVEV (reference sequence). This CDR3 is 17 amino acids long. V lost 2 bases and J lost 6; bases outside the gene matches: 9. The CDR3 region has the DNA TGTGCCAGCAGTTTAGAGATTCCGGGACAGGGGGTCAATGAGCAGTTCTTC. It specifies CASSLEIPGQGVNEQFF.

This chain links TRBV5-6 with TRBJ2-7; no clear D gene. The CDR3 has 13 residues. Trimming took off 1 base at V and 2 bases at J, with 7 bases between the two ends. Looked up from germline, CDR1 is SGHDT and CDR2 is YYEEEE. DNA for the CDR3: TGTGCCAGCAGCTTGCCTAATGCCTACGAGCAGTACTTC. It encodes CASSLPNAYEQYF.

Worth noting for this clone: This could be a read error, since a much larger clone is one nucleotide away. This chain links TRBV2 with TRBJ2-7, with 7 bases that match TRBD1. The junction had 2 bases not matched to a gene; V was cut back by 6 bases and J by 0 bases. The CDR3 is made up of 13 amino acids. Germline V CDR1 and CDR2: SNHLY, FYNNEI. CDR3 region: CASSWDSSYEQYF. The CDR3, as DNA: TGTGCCAGCAGCTGGGACAGCTCCTACGAGCAGTACTTC.

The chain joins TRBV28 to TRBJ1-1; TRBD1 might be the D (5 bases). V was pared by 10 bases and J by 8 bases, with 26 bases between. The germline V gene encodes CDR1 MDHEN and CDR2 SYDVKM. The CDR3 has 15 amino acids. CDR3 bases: TGTGCCATAGCCTTCGACCGGGACCCGCTGGGGGAAGCTTTCTTT. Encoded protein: CAIAFDRDPLGEAFF.